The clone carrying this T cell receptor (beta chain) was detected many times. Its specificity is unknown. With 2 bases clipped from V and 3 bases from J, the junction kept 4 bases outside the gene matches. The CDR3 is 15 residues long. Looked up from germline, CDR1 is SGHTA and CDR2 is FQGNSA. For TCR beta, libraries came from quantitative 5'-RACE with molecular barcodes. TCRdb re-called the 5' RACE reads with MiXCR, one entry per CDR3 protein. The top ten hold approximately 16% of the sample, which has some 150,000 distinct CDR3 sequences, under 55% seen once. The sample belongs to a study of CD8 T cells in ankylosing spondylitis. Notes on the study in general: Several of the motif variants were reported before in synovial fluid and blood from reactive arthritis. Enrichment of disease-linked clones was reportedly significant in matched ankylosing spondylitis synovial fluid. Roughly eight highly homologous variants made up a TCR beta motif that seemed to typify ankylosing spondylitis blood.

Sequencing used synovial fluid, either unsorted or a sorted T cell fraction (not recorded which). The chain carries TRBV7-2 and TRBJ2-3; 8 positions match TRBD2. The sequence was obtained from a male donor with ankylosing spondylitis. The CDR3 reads CASSLQLAETDTQYF. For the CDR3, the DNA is TGTGCCAGCAGCTTACAACTAGCGGAAACAGATACGCAGTATTTT.